The clone carrying this T cell receptor beta chain turned up a few times. Its cognate antigen is unknown. The data were obtained in a study of T-cell memory formation after mild COVID-19. Findings and caveats of the study: Memory from before infection featured some responding clones, which suggests cross-reactive memory joined.

The CDR3 loop spans 15 amino acids. The germline V gene has CDR1 SGHTA and CDR2 FQGTGA. Trimming removed 5 bases from V and 4 bases from J, with 16 bases in between. Using its own MiXCR run on the 5' RACE reads, TCRdb lists one record per CDR3 protein. The sample lists 240,000 or so distinct CDR3 sequences, 9.4% occurring once. What was sequenced was PBMCs or a T cell subset sorted from them (not recorded which). The clonotype comes from a man aged 18-30 years who had mild COVID-19 (a few samples of this study predate the infection). Cell type and time point are not known. The genes are TRBV7-3 and TRBJ2-3; the D gene could be TRBD1 or TRBD2 (7 bases each). CDR3 DNA sequence: TGTGCCAGCAGCACGGGGGACAGCGGGGCAGATACGCAGTATTTT. Amino acids: CASSTGDSGADTQYF.